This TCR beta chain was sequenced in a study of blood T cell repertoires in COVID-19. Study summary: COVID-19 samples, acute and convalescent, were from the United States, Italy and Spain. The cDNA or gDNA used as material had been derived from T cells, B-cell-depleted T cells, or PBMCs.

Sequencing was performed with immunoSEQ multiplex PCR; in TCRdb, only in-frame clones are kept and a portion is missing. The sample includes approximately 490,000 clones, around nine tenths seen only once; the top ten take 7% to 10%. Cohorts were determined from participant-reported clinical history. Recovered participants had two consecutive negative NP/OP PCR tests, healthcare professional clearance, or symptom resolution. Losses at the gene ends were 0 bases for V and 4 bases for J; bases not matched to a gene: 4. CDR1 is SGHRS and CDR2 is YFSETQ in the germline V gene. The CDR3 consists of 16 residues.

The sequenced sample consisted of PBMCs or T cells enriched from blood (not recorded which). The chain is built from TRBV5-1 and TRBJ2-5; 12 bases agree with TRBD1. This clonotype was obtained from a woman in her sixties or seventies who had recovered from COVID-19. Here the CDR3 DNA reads TGCGCCAGCAGCTTGGGGGGGACAGGGGGCCGAGAGACCCAGTACTTC. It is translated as CASSLGGTGGRETQYF.